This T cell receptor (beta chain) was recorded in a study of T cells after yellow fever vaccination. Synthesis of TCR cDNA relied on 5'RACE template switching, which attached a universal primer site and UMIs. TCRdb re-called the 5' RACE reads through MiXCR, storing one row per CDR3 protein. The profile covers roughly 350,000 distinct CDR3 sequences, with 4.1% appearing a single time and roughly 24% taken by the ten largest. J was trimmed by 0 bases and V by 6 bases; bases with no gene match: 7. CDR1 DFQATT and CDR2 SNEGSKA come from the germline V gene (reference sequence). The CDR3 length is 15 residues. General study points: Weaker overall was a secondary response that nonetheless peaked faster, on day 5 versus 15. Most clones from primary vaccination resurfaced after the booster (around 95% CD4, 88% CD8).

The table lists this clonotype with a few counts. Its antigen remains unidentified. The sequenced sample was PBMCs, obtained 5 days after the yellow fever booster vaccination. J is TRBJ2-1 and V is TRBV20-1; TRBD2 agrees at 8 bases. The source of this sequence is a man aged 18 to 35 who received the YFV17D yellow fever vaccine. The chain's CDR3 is CSAPAGGPSYNEQFF. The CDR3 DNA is TGCAGTGCCCCCGCGGGGGGACCCTCCTACAATGAGCAGTTCTTC.